This T cell receptor (beta chain) appears in the sequencing data of a study of blood T cell repertoires in COVID-19. The trim removed 5 bases at V and 3 bases at J, leaving 1 base unmatched. The CDR3 runs to 13 residues. Per the germline V gene, CDR1 is GTSNPN and CDR2 is SVGIG (reference sequence). As handled by the study authors: Estimates of nucleated cell counts were drawn from the amplification of reference gene primers. Sequenced by immunoSEQ multiplex PCR; TCRdb stores in-frame clones only, minus some. That table furnishes V, J and clone size, whereas the DNA furnished D and trimming. The sample includes about 230,000 clones, more than 75% of them seen just once.

The rearrangement joins TRBV30 to TRBJ1-3; 10 bases map to TRBD1. This TCR was sampled from a man between 35 and 55 years old with acute or convalescent COVID-19. Specimen: peripheral blood. DNA of the CDR3: TGTGCCTGGGACAGGGGGCATGGAAACACCATATATTTT. It is translated as CAWDRGHGNTIYF.